The clone carrying this TCR beta chain was seen ten or more times. TCRdb fed the 5' RACE reads into MiXCR, producing one record per CDR3 protein. The top ten clones hold around 7.7% of a sample with tens of thousands of distinct CDR3 sequences, 2.5% to 3% of them seen once. The V gene's germline CDR1 is SGDLS and CDR2 YYNGEE. Deletions cut 4 bases from V and 2 bases from J, with 13 bases between. The length of the CDR3 is 14 residues. The data belong to a study of CD8 T cells in ankylosing spondylitis. The chain couples TRBV9 to TRBJ2-7; D is perhaps TRBD1 (6 bases). Sequenced: blood, either unsorted or a sorted T cell fraction (not recorded which). The origin of this receptor is a female donor with ankylosing spondylitis or in good health (not recorded which). The CDR3 nucleotides are TGTGCCAGCAGCCTAGGGACACATACCTACGAGCAGTACTTC. Protein: CASSLGTHTYEQYF.